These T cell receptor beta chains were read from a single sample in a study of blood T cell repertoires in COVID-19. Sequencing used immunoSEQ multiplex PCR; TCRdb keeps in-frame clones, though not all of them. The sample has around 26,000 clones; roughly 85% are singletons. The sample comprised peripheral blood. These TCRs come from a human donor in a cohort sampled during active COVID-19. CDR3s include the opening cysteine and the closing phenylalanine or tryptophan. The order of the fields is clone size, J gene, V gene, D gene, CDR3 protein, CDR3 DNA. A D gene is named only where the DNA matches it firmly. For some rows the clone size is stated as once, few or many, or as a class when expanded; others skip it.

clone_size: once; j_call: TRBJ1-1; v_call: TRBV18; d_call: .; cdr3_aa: CASSLRAGTEAFF; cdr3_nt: TGTGCCAGCTCCTTGCGGGCCGGGACTGAAGCTTTCTTT
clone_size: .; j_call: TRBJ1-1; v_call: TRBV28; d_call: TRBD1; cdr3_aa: CASSWLQGKAFF; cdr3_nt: TGTGCCAGCAGTTGGTTACAGGGGAAAGCTTTCTTT
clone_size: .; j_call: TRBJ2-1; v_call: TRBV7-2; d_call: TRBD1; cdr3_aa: CASSLVATGGHIF; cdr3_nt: TGTGCCAGCAGCTTAGTGGCGACAGGGGGGCATATCTTC
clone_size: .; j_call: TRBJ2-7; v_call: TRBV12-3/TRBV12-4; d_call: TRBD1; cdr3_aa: CASSRGPGEQYF; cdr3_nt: TGTGCCAGCTCAAGGGGGCCGGGCGAGCAGTACTTC
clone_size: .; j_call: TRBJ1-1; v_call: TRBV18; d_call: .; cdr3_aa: CASSPQGRVTEAFF; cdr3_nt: TGTGCCAGCTCACCCCAGGGAAGGGTCACTGAAGCTTTCTTT
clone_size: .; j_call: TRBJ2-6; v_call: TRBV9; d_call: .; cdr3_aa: CATNRGGGNSGANVLTF; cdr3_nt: TGTGCCACCAACCGGGGAGGGGGGAATTCTGGGGCCAACGTCCTGACTTTC
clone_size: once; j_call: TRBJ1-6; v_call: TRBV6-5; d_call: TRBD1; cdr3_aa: CASSYTGQSYSPLHF; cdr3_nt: TGTGCCAGCAGCTACACGGGACAGTCTTATTCACCCCTCCACTTT
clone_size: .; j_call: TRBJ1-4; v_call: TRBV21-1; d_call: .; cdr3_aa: CASSRSVGTGPKVREKLFF; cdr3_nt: TGTGCCAGCTCTCGATCGGTTGGGACAGGCCCGAAAGTTCGGGAAAAACTGTTTTTT
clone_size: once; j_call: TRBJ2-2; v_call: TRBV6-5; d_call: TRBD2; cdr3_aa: CASSYGTGGNTGELFF; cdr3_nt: TGTGCCAGCAGTTACGGAACGGGGGGGAACACCGGGGAGCTGTTTTTT
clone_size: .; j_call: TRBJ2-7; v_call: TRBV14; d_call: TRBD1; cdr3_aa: CASSQGTGWYF; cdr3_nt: TGTGCCAGCAGCCAGGGGACAGGCTGGTACTTC
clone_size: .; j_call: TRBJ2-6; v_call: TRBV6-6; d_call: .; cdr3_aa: CASSLPRGGPRSGANVLTF; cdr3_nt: TGTGCCAGCAGTCTCCCGAGGGGGGGGCCCCGCTCTGGGGCCAACGTCCTGACTTTC
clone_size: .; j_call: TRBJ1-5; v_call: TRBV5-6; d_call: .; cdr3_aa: CASSFWQGSNQPQHF; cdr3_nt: TGTGCCAGCAGCTTCTGGCAGGGTAGCAATCAGCCCCAGCATTTT
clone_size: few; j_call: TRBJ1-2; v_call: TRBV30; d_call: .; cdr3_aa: CAWTGVLNYGYTF; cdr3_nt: TGTGCCTGGACAGGGGTTTTGAACTATGGCTACACCTTC
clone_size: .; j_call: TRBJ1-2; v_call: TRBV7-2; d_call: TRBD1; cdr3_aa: CASSRIGTGPNYGYTF; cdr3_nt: TGTGCCAGCAGCAGGATAGGGACAGGGCCTAACTATGGCTACACCTTC
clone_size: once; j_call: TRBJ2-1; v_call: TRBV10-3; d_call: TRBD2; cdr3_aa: CATRTSGRYNEQFF; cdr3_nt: TGTGCCACCAGGACTAGCGGCAGATACAATGAGCAGTTCTTC
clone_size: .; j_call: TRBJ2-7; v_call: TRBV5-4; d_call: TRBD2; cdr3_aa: CASSLGSWTSGSSYEQYF; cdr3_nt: TGTGCCAGCAGCCTGGGGTCCTGGACTAGCGGGAGCTCCTACGAGCAGTACTTC
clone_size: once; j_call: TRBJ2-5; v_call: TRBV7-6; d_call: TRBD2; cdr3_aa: CASSLRDGSGDLEETQYF; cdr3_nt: TGTGCCAGCAGCCTAAGGGATGGTAGCGGGGATCTAGAAGAGACCCAGTACTTC
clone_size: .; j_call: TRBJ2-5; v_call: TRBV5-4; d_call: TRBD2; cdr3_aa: CASSASGTEETQYF; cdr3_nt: TGTGCCAGCTCCGCTAGCGGGACTGAAGAGACCCAGTACTTC